The clone carrying this T cell receptor beta chain occurred a few times. The target antigen is unknown. This specimen belongs to a study of T-cell reconstitution after alpha-beta-depleted transplantation in children. Regarding the study as a whole: A year had passed since transplant, and T-cell counts and diversity by then came mostly from newly produced T cells.

Deletions cut 6 bases from V and 6 bases from J, with 18 bases between. The CDR3 loop spans 13 amino acids. CDR1 SQVTM and CDR2 ANQGSEA come from the germline V gene. Preparation of the TCRbeta library involved a method that used unique molecular identifiers. TCRdb reprocessed the PCR reads with MiXCR, giving one entry per CDR3 protein. Here the sample spans under 70,000 distinct CDR3 sequences, approximately 11% being singletons. The rearrangement uses TRBV29-1 and TRBJ2-7; no definite D call. The clonotype comes from a boy younger than 18 with acute myeloid leukemia, due to receive a stem cell transplant. Source: PBMCs, taken before TCRalphabeta/CD19-depleted stem cell transplant. This CDR3 is CSVPGWTTSEQYF. As DNA, the CDR3 is TGCAGCGTCCCCGGGTGGACCACCTCCGAGCAGTACTTC.